These 5 T cell receptor beta chains were sequenced from one sample in a study of T cell responses to AZD1222 COVID-19 vaccine. Clones were read by immunoSEQ multiplex PCR, and TCRdb kept only the in-frame ones, dropping some. The sample has about 180,000 clones, 85% to 95% seen once. The specimen comprised peripheral blood, sampled 28 days after the second AZD1222 dose. The source of these receptors is an adult who received the AZD1222 COVID-19 vaccine.

There are a few counts of this clone. The chain links TRBV27 to TRBJ2-7; TRBD2 is a possible D gene (6 bases). Deletions cut 7 bases from V and 5 bases from J, with 15 bases between. The CDR3 consists of 13 residues. The germline V gene encodes CDR1 MNHEY and CDR2 SMNVEV (reference sequence). CDR3 sequence: CASKDYVLDEQYF. CDR3 coding DNA: TGTGCCAGCAAGGACTATGTCCTTGACGAGCAGTACTTC.

V usage is TRBV12-3 or TRBV12-4 and J usage is TRBJ2-7; D may be TRBD2 (6 bases). V lost 4 bases, J lost 5 bases, and 9 bases lay in between. The CDR3 sequence is 12 residues long. The CDR3 loop reads CASSWRGHEQYF. The CDR3 region has the DNA TGTGCCAGCAGTTGGAGGGGTCACGAGCAGTACTTC.

This clone was found once. The chain uses TRBV6-2 or TRBV6-3 and TRBJ1-5; 8 bases match TRBD1. Germline CDR1 MNHEY, CDR2 SVGEGT. Trimming removed 0 bases from V and 0 bases from J; junction bases left unmatched: 7. The CDR3 has 18 residues. The DNA of the CDR3 is TGTGCCAGCAGTTACTCAGGGACAGGCATTTATAGCAATCAGCCCCAGCATTTT. Amino acid sequence: CASSYSGTGIYSNQPQHF.

The V and J genes are TRBV2 and TRBJ1-3, with 7 bases matching TRBD1. Trimming at V came to 9 bases and at J to 1 base, leaving 0 bases not matched to a gene. The CDR3 has 12 amino acids. The V gene's germline CDR1 is SNHLY and CDR2 FYNNEI. CDR3 coding DNA: TGTGCCAGACAGGGGTCTGGAAACACCATATATTTT. It codes for CARQGSGNTIYF.

This clone was picked up one time. The chain is built from TRBV6-5 and TRBJ1-4, with 8 bases fitting TRBD1. Germline CDR1 is MNHEY and CDR2 is SVGAGI. V lost 0 bases and J lost 8; bases outside the gene matches: 5. The CDR3 totals 15 residues. CDR3 region: CASSYSRQGREKLFF. In DNA, the CDR3 is TGTGCCAGCAGTTACTCGCGACAGGGGCGGGAAAAACTGTTTTTT.